The 25 T cell receptor beta chains below all came from one sample that was sequenced in a study of cytomegalovirus exposure and HLA in healthy donors. Here immunoSEQ multiplex PCR was the method, and the copy in TCRdb shows in-frame clones only, minus some. The repertoire holds approximately 54,000 clones, approximately 89% seen once, with 7.5% to 9.5% in the top ten. The specimen was PBMCs. Receptors were obtained from a woman younger than 30 in good health and CMV-seropositive.

This chain joins TRBV9 and TRBJ1-2; 8 bases fit TRBD1. The V and J ends lost 3 bases and 8 bases, in that order; junction bases with no gene match: 12. CDR3 length equals 15 residues. Per germline, CDR1 SGDLS and CDR2 YYNGEE. DNA of the CDR3: TGTGCCAGCAGCGCACCGACTGGACAGGGCTCCGGCTACACCTTC. Protein product: CASSAPTGQGSGYTF.

V gene TRBV28 combines with J gene TRBJ1-2; TRBD1 matches at 7 bases. The CDR3 contains 14 residues. The germline V gene has CDR1 MDHEN and CDR2 SYDVKM. The junction had 11 bases not matched to a gene; V was cut back by 6 bases and J by 7 bases. CDR3 bases: TGTGCCAGCAGCGACAGGGTCCGCTATGCTGGCTACACCTTC. Its translation: CASSDRVRYAGYTF.

The rearrangement joins TRBV27 to TRBJ2-1; 9 positions agree with TRBD2. The germline gives CDR1 MNHEY, CDR2 SMNVEV (reference sequence). The V gene end was trimmed by 7 bases and the J gene end by 10 bases; junction bases not matched to a gene: 17. This CDR3 spans 16 amino acids. CDR3 in amino acids: CASTARWTSVLWEQFF. For the CDR3, the DNA is TGTGCCAGCACCGCCCGGTGGACTAGCGTCCTCTGGGAGCAGTTCTTC.

J is TRBJ1-2 and V is TRBV28; no definite D call. The CDR3 length is 11 residues. Germline V gene sequence: CDR1 MDHEN, CDR2 SYDVKM. In nucleotides, the CDR3 is TGTGGTGCCCGAGGCGACTATGGCTACACCTTC. Translation gives CGARGDYGYTF.

The rearrangement uses TRBV7-6 and TRBJ2-5; 7 nucleotides align to TRBD2. The junction had 10 bases not matched to a gene; V was cut back by 6 bases and J by 9 bases. CDR1 is SGHVS, CDR2 FNYEAQ, per germline. This CDR3 is 13 amino acids long. CDR3 nucleotide sequence: TGTGCCAGCAGGGAAGCTGGGGGGGGGTCCCAGTACTTC. Protein: CASREAGGGSQYF.

The J gene is TRBJ2-7, the V gene TRBV14; 8 bases map to TRBD2. The CDR3 runs to 15 residues. Germline assignment: CDR1 SGHDN and CDR2 FVKESK. After removal of 1 base from V and 2 bases from J, the junction contained 4 bases not matched to a gene. Written as DNA, the CDR3 is TGTGCCAGCAGCCAAGGGCGGGGGGATCCCTACGAGCAGTACTTC. Translation gives CASSQGRGDPYEQYF.

The chain carries TRBV10-3 and TRBJ2-7, with 11 bases aligning to TRBD2. Trimming at V came to 4 bases and at J to 2 bases, leaving 7 bases not matched to a gene. This CDR3 has 16 amino acids. Per the germline V gene, CDR1 is ENHRY and CDR2 is SYGVKD. In nucleotides, the CDR3 is TGTGCCATCAGTGCTCTAGCGGGGGGCCAGACCTACGAGCAGTACTTC. Its protein product is CAISALAGGQTYEQYF.

The chain links TRBV19 to TRBJ2-5; possibly TRBD2 for D (7 bases). The CDR3 is made up of 18 amino acids. The ends were cut back, 4 bases at V and 4 bases at J, with 25 bases in the middle. Germline V gene lookup returns CDR1 LNHDA and CDR2 SQIVND (reference sequence). CDR3 nucleotide sequence: TGTGCCAGTAGTACAACCCCCCGGGAAGGGGGGGTGAGAGAGACCCAGTACTTC. Its protein product is CASSTTPREGGVRETQYF. The variable domain in full, with the rest retrieved from reference TRBV19 and TRBJ2-5, is DGGITQSPKYLFRKEGQNVTLSCEQNLNHDAMYWYRQDPGQGLRLIYYSQIVNDFQKGDIAEGYSVSREKKESFPLTVTSAQKNPTAFYLCASSTTPREGGVRETQYFGPGTRLLVL.

This chain uses TRBV7-9 with TRBJ1-5; no definite D call. The V end was cut by 2 bases, the J end by 10 bases, with 12 bases between. From germline, CDR1 is SEHNR and CDR2 FQNEAQ (reference sequence). The CDR3 length is 13 residues. The CDR3 coding sequence is TGTGCCAGCAGCTTAACCAATTACAGCCCCCAGCATTTT. It codes for CASSLTNYSPQHF.

This chain joins TRBV5-1 and TRBJ2-3; D remains unclear. This CDR3 has 12 residues. The V end lost 0 bases, the J end lost 5 bases, and 4 bases lay between the germline ends. Germline lookup yields CDR1 SGHRS and CDR2 YFSETQ. This CDR3 reads CASSLGQDTQYF. CDR3 coding DNA: TGCGCCAGCAGCTTGGGACAAGATACGCAGTATTTT.

The rearrangement uses TRBV21-1 and TRBJ2-5; the D call of TRBD2 is as the table states it, not checked on the DNA. TRBV21-1 is reported as a pseudogene. The CDR3 runs to 19 residues. This CDR3 is CASSKGVPGTSGGQETQYF. CDR3 coding DNA: TGTGCCAGCAGCAAAGGTGTTCCGGGGACTAGCGGGGGGCAAGAGACCCAGTACTTC.

The chain couples TRBV7-6 to TRBJ1-6; D may be TRBD1 (6 bases). This CDR3 is built from 19 residues. From germline, CDR1 is SGHVS and CDR2 FNYEAQ. V was trimmed by 0 bases and J by 7 bases, leaving 22 bases between them. This CDR3 is CASSLATGITQGYNSPLHF. The CDR3 nucleotides are TGTGCCAGCAGCTTAGCGACGGGGATAACTCAGGGGTACAATTCACCCCTCCACTTT.

The V gene is TRBV2, the J gene TRBJ2-1; 13 nucleotides agree with TRBD2. The CDR3 runs to 15 residues. With 2 bases clipped from V and 7 bases from J, the junction kept 2 bases outside the gene matches. In germline, CDR1 is SNHLY, CDR2 FYNNEI. The CDR3 sequence: CASSELGLAGNEQFF. CDR3 DNA: TGTGCCAGCAGTGAATTGGGACTAGCGGGGAATGAGCAGTTCTTC.

The rearrangement uses TRBV5-1 and TRBJ2-5; the match to TRBD1 covers 9 bases. V dropped 3 bases and J dropped 5; count of bases not matched to a gene: 14. This CDR3 is 17 amino acids long. The germline V gene has CDR1 SGHRS and CDR2 YFSETQ. CDR3 coding DNA: TGCGCCAGCAGCTCCGTTGTAACAGGGGGCCAGGGGGAGACCCAGTACTTC. Translating it yields CASSSVVTGGQGETQYF.

This rearrangement joins TRBV29-1 to TRBJ1-2; 8 bases agree with TRBD1. This CDR3 region has 13 residues. Germline CDR1 is SQVTM and CDR2 is ANQGSEA. J lost 2 bases, V lost 1 base, and 0 bases had no gene match. The DNA for the CDR3 is TGCAGCGTTGAAGGGACAGGGAACTATGGCTACACCTTC. It encodes CSVEGTGNYGYTF.

V usage is TRBV23-1 and J usage is TRBJ1-2; tentatively, D is TRBD1 (6 bases). TRBV23-1 is an ORF; its function is uncertain. This CDR3 has 15 residues. V was trimmed by 6 bases and J by 0 bases, leaving 14 bases between them. Here the CDR3 DNA reads TGCGCCAGCAGCCAACGGACAGTAGCTAACTATGGCTACACCTTC. As protein: CASSQRTVANYGYTF.

This clone was seen only once. This chain joins TRBV10-1 and TRBJ1-1; D not resolved. Between the trimmed V and J ends, which lost 0 bases and 13 bases, there was a span of 12 bases. CDR1 and CDR2 (germline): WNHNN, SYGVQD (reference sequence). CDR3 length: 12 amino acids. The CDR3 sequence: CASSESTLCGFF. The CDR3 DNA is TGCGCCAGCAGTGAGTCGACGCTTTGCGGTTTCTTT.

CDR3 in DNA: TGCGCCAGCAGTCCTACGACTTACACTGAAGCTTTCTTT. It encodes CASSPTTYTEAFF. This sequence joins TRBV5-1 and TRBJ1-1; D is ambiguous. Trimming removed 5 bases at V and 3 bases at J, with 11 bases between. The germline V gene encodes CDR1 SGHRS and CDR2 YFSETQ. CDR3 length: 13 residues.

The table lists this clone with a count of one. J is TRBJ2-2 and V is TRBV9, with D uncertain. Germline values: CDR1 SGDLS, CDR2 YYNGEE. This CDR3 has 14 amino acids. Trimming pared 0 bases from V and 1 base from J, leaving 4 bases between. The DNA of the CDR3 is TGTGCCAGCAGCGTAGTAGTGAACACCGGGGAGCTGTTTTTT. Protein: CASSVVVNTGELFF.

The CDR3 nucleotides read TGCGCCAGCAGCCCAGGGGCGGATGAAAAACTGTTTTTT. This gives the protein CASSPGADEKLFF. The chain combines TRBV4-1 with TRBJ1-4; TRBD1 might be the D (6 bases). The CDR3 contains 13 residues. Looked up from germline, CDR1 is MGHRA and CDR2 is YSYEKL. V lost 4 bases and J 6 bases, leaving 9 bases between the germline ends.

This chain uses TRBV30 with TRBJ2-5, with 9 nucleotides matching TRBD1. The CDR3 sequence is 15 residues long. V trimming: 1 base; J trimming: 7 bases; junction bases outside the gene matches: 10. CDR1 is GTSNPN, CDR2 SVGIG, per germline (reference sequence). For the CDR3, the DNA is TGTGCCTGGAGTGAGTGGGACAGGGTATTTGGGACCCAGTACTTC. Amino acids: CAWSEWDRVFGTQYF.

The CDR3 loop is CASSQQSGIRETQYF. The CDR3 DNA follows: TGTGCCAGCAGCCAGCAATCAGGGATAAGGGAGACCCAGTACTTC. The chain joins TRBV7-9 to TRBJ2-5; TRBD1 might be the D (5 bases). With 5 bases removed from V and 5 bases from J, the gap between germline ends came to 18 bases. CDR1 SEHNR and CDR2 FQNEAQ come from the germline V gene (reference sequence). The CDR3 is 15 residues long.

This rearrangement joins TRBV11-3 to TRBJ2-3; D might be TRBD2 (6 bases). Germline values: CDR1 SGHNT, CDR2 YENEEA. V was trimmed by 5 bases and J by 3 bases, leaving 12 bases between them. The CDR3 extends over 14 amino acids. CDR3 DNA: TGTGCCAGCAGCCGAGGAGGGAGGACAGATACGCAGTATTTT. Its protein is CASSRGGRTDTQYF.

This sequence joins TRBV7-9 and TRBJ2-1; 14 bases are shared with TRBD2. Per germline, CDR1 SEHNR and CDR2 FQNEAQ (reference sequence). V shed 1 base, J shed 2 bases, and the junction held 4 bases outside the gene matches. This CDR3 has 18 amino acids. The CDR3: CASSLEKTSGGAYNEQFF. The CDR3 coding sequence is TGTGCCAGCAGCTTAGAGAAGACTAGCGGGGGGGCCTACAATGAGCAGTTCTTC.

This rearrangement joins TRBV23-1 to TRBJ2-1, with 11 bases that match TRBD2. TRBV23-1 falls under the ORF class, with uncertain function. V lost 3 bases, J lost 9 bases, and 7 bases stayed unmatched. The CDR3 extends over 15 amino acids. Written as DNA, the CDR3 is TGCGCCAGCAGTCAGGCTAGCGGGGGGCCAGGTGAGCAGTTCTTC. Translated, it gives CASSQASGGPGEQFF.